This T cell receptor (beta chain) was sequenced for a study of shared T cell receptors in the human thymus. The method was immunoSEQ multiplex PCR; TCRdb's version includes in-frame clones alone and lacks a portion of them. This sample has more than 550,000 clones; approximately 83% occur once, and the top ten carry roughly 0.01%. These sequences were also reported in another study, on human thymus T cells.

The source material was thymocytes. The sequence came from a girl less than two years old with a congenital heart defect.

CDR3 sequence: CASSQLGHANTEAFF. The DNA of the CDR3 is TGTGCCAGCAGCCAACTGGGACACGCGAACACTGAAGCTTTCTTT. The chain joins TRBV14 to TRBJ1-1; D may be TRBD1 (6 bases). Germline CDR1 is SGHDN and CDR2 is FVKESK. The CDR3 runs to 15 residues. Trimming left V 2 bases short and J 1 base short, with 11 bases between.